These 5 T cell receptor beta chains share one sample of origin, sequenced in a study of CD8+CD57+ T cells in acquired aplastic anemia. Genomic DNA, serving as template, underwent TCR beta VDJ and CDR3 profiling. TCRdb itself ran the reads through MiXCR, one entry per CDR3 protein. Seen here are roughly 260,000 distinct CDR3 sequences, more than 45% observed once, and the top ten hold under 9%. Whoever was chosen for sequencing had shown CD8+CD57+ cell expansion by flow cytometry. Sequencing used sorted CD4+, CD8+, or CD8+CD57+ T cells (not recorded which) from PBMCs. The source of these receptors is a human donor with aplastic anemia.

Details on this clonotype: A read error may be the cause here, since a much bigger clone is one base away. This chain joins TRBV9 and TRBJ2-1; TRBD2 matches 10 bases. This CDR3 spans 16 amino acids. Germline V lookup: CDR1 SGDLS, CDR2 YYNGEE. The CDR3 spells CASSVRTSGNYNERFF. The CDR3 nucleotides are TGTGCCAGCAGCGTCCGGACTAGCGGAAACTACAATGAGCGGTTCTTC.

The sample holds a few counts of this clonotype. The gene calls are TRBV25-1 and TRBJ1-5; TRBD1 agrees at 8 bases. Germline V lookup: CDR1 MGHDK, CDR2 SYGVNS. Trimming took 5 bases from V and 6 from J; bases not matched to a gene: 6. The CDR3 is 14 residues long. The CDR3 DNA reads TGTGCCAGCAGTACGACAGGACAGGGTCAGCCCCAGCATTTT. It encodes CASSTTGQGQPQHF.

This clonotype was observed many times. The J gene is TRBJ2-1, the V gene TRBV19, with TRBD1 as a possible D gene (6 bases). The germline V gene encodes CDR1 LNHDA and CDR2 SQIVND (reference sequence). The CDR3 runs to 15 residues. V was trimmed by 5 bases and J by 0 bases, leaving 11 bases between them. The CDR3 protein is CASSRNRASYNEQFF. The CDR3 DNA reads TGTGCCAGTAGTCGCAACAGGGCCTCCTACAATGAGCAGTTCTTC.

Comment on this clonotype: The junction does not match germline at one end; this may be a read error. The CDR3 is CASSRDLNYEQYF. The CDR3 DNA sequence: TGTGCTAGCAGCCGGGACCTCAACTACGAGCAGTACTTC. The chain is built from TRBV7-7 and TRBJ2-7; D tentatively fits TRBD1 or TRBD2 (5 bases each). CDR1 and CDR2 (germline): SSHAT, FNYEAQ (reference sequence). This CDR3 has 13 residues.

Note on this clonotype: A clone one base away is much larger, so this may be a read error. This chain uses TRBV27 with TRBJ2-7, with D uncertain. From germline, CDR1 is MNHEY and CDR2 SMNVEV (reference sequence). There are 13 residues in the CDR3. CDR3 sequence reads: CANSYARDYEQYF. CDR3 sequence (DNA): TGTGCCAACAGTTATGCCCGCGATTACGAGCAGTACTTC.